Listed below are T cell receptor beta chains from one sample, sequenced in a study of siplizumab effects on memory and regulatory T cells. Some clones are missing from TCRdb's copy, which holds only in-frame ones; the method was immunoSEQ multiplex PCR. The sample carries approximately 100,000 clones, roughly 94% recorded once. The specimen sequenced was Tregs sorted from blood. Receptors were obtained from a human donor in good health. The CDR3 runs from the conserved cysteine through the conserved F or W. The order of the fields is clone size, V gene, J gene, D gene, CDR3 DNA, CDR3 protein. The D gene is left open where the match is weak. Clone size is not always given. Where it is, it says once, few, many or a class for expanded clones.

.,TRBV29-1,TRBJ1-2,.,TGCAGCGTTATACAGGGCTCTACCTATGGCTACACCTTC,CSVIQGSTYGYTF
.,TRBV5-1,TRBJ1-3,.,TGCGCCAGCAGCTTGGAGGGTTTCGTTGGAAACACCATATATTTT,CASSLEGFVGNTIYF
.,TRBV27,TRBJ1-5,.,TGTGCCAGCAGTCAACAGGTAAATCAGCCCCAGCATTTT,CASSQQVNQPQHF
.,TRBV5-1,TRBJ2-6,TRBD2,TGCGCCAGCAGCCTGGGAGGGGTTGGGGCCAACGTCCTGACTTTC,CASSLGGVGANVLTF
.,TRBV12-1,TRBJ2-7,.,TGTGCCAGCAGCTTTGAATCCAACAGGACAAACGAGCAGTACTTC,CASSFESNRTNEQYF
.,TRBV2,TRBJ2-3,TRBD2,TGTGCCAGCAGTAAACGACTAGCGGGAGGGCCAGGCACAGATACGCAGTATTTT,CASSKRLAGGPGTDTQYF
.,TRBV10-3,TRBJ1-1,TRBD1,TGTGCCATCAGGGGGGACAGGCGGAACACTGAAGCTTTCTTT,CAIRGDRRNTEAFF
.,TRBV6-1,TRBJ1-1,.,TGTGCCAGCAGACGGAACCGGGACCCGTACACTGAAGCTTTCTTT,CASRRNRDPYTEAFF
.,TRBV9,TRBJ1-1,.,TGTGCCAGCAGCGTTAGCCCTGGGGGCACTGAAGCTTTCTTT,CASSVSPGGTEAFF
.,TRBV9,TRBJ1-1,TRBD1,TGTGCCAGCAGCGGAGGGACAGGGGCCACTGAAGCTTTCTTT,CASSGGTGATEAFF
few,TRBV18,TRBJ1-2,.,TGTGCCAGCTCACCAACGGGAGTGTATGGCTACACCTTC,CASSPTGVYGYTF
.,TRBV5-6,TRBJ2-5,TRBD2,TGTGCCAGCAGCCATCTAGCGGCAGGCCAAGAGACCCAGTACTTC,CASSHLAAGQETQYF
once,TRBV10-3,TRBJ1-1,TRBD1,TGTGCCATCAGTGAGTGGGACAGGGGGAACACTGAAGCTTTCTTT,CAISEWDRGNTEAFF
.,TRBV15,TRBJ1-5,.,TGTGCCACCAGCCGAGAGGGCAGGGGTGCGCAGCCCCAGCATTTT,CATSREGRGAQPQHF
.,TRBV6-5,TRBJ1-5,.,TGTGCCAGCAGAAAAGACGGGAATCAGCCCCAGCATTTT,CASRKDGNQPQHF
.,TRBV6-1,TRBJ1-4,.,TGTGCCAGCATCCCCAGGGCTAATGAAAAACTGTTTTTT,CASIPRANEKLFF
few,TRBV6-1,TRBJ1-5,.,TGTGCCAGCAGTGAGACACACAGAAACAATCAGCCCCAGCATTTT,CASSETHRNNQPQHF
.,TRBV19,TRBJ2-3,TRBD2,TGTGCCAGTAGTATCCGACTAGCGAACACAGATACGCAGTATTTT,CASSIRLANTDTQYF
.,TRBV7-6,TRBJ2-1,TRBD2,TGTGCCAGCAGCCCCGCTTGGACTAGCAATGAGCAGTTCTTC,CASSPAWTSNEQFF
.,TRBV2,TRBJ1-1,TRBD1,TGTGCCAGCACTGCGGGACAGATGAACACTGAAGCTTTCTTT,CASTAGQMNTEAFF
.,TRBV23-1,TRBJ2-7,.,TGCGCCAGCAGCCACCGCAGGATAGTCGGCTACGAGCAGTACTTC,CASSHRRIVGYEQYF
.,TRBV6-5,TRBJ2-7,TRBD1,TGTGCCAGCAGTTACTCTGGGACAGGTCCCTACGAGCAGTACTTC,CASSYSGTGPYEQYF
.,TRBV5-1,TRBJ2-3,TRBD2,TGCGCCAGCAGCTTGCCCGGACTAGAGCTAGATACGCAGTATTTT,CASSLPGLELDTQYF
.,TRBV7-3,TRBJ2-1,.,TGTGCCAGCAGCTTAGGTAGCGGACTCAATGAGCAGTTCTTC,CASSLGSGLNEQFF
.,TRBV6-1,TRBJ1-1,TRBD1,TGTGCCAGCACCGGGACAGGGGAGGCAGCTTTCTTT,CASTGTGEAAFF
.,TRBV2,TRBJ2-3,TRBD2,TGTGCCAGCAATATAGCGGGAGGTGCAGATACGCAGTATTTT,CASNIAGGADTQYF
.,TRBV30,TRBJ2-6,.,TGTGCCTGGATTTATGGGGCCAACGTCCTGACTTTC,CAWIYGANVLTF
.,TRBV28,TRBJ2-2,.,TGTGCCAGTAGGATTTACAGGGATATTTCCGGGGAGCTGTTTTTT,CASRIYRDISGELFF
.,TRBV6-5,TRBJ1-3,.,TGTGCCAGCAGTTACTCGAGGGTTGGAAACACCATATATTTT,CASSYSRVGNTIYF
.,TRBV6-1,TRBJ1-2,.,TGTGCCAGCAGTGTTCACAACCTGGAGGAATATGGCTACACCTTC,CASSVHNLEEYGYTF
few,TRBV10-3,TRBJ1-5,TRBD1,TGTGCCATCAGGGGGACAGGGACCAATCAGCCCCAGCATTTT,CAIRGTGTNQPQHF
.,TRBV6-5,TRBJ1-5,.,TGTGCCAGCAGACTAAGGGGGGATAGCAATCAGCCCCAGCATTTT,CASRLRGDSNQPQHF
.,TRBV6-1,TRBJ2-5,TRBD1,TGTGCCAGCAGTGAAGAGGGCAGGGGGCATTGGGAGACCCAGTACTTC,CASSEEGRGHWETQYF
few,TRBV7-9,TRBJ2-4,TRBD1,TGTGCCAGCAGCTCGGGACAGGGGTCGGTGAACCCAGCCAAAAACATTCAGTACTTC,CASSSGQGSVNPAKNIQYF
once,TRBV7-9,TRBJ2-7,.,TGTGCCAGCAGCTCCCAGGTGGACCGCTCTTGGGAGCAGTACTTC,CASSSQVDRSWEQYF
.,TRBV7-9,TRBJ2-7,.,TGTGCCAGCAGCGCGATGAAGGGTCACGAGCAGTACTTC,CASSAMKGHEQYF
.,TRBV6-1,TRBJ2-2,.,TGTGCCAGCAGTCCTCGCCGGGAGCTGTTTTTT,CASSPRRELFF
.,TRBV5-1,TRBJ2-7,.,TGCGCCAGCAGCTTGGGCACAGTGGATTACGAGCAGTACTTC,CASSLGTVDYEQYF
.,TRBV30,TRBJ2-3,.,TGTGCCTGGAGTGTACGGAAGGCAGATACGCAGTATTTT,CAWSVRKADTQYF
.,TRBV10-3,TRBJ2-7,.,TGTGCCATCAGTGACTTCTACGAGCAGTACTTC,CAISDFYEQYF
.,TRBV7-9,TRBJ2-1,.,TGTGCCAGCAGCTGGTTAGCGGCCAGTCCTGAGCAGTTCTTC,CASSWLAASPEQFF
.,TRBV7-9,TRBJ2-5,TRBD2,TGTGCCAGCAGCTTAATGCGGGGGGTAGAGACCCAGTACTTC,CASSLMRGVETQYF
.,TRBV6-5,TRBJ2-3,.,TGTGCCAGCTCCGGGAGCACAGATACGCAGTATTTT,CASSGSTDTQYF
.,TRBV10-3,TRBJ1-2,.,TGTGCCATCAGTAATACCGGTGATGGCTACACCTTC,CAISNTGDGYTF
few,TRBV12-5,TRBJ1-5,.,TGTGCTAGTGGTCGGAGCGGGCCCCAGCATTTT,CASGRSGPQHF